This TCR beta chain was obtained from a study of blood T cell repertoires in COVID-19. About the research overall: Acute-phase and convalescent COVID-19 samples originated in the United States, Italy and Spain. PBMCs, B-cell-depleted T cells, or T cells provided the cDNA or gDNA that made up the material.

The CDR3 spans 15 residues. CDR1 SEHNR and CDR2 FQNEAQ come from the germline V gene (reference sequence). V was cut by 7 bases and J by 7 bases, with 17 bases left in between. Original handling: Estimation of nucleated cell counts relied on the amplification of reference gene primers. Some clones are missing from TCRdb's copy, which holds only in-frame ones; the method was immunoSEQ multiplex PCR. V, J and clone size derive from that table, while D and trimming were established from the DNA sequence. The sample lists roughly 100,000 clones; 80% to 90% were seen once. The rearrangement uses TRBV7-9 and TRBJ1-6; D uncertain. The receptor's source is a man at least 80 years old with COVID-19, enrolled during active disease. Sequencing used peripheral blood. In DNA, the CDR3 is TGTGCCAGCACCCCGGGCGGGGTAGCCAATTCACCCCTCCACTTT. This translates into CASTPGGVANSPLHF.